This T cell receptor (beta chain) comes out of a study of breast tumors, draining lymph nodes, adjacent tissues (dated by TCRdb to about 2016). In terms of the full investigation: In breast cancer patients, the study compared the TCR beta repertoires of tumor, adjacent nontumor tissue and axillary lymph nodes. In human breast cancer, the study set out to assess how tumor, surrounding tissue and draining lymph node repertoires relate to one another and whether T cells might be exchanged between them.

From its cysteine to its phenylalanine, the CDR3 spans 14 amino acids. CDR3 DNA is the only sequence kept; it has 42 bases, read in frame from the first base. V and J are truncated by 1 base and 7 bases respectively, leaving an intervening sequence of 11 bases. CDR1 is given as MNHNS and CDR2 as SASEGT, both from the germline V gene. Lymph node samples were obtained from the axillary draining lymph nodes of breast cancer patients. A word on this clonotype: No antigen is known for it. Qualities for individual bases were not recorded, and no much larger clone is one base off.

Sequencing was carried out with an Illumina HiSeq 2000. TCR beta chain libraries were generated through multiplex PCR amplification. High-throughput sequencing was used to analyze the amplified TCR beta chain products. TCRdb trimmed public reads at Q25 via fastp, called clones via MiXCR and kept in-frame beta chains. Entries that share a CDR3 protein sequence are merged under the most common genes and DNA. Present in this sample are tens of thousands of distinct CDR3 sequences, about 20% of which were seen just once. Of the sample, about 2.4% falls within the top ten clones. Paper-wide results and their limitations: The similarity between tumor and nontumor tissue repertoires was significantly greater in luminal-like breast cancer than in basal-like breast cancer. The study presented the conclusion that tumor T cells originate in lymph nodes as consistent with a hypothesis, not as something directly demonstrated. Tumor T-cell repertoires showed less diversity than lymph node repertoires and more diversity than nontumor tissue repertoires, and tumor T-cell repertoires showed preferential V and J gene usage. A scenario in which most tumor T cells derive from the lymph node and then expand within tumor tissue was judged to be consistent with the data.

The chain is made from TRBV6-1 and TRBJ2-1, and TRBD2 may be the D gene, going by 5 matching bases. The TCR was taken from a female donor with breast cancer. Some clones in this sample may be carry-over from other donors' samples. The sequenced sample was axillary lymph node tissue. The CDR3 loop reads CASSEGLAVNEQFF. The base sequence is TGTGCCAGCAGTGAAGGTCTAGCAGTTAATGAGCAGTTCTTC.